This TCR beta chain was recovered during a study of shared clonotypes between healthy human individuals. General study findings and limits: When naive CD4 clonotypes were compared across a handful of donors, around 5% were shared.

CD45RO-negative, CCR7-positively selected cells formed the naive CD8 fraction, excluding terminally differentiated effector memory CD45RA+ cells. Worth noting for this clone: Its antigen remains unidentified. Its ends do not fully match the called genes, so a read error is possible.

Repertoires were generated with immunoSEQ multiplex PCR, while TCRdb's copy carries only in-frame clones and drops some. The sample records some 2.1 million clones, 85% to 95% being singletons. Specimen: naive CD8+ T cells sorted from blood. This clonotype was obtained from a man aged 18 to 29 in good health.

The CDR3, as DNA: TGCGCCGGCAGCGAGACAGCCTACAATGAGCAGTTCTTC. Its protein is CAGSETAYNEQFF. The V gene is TRBV5-1, the J gene TRBJ2-1, with a weak D call TRBD1 (5 bases). The CDR3 consists of 13 residues. Per germline, CDR1 SGHRS and CDR2 YFSETQ.